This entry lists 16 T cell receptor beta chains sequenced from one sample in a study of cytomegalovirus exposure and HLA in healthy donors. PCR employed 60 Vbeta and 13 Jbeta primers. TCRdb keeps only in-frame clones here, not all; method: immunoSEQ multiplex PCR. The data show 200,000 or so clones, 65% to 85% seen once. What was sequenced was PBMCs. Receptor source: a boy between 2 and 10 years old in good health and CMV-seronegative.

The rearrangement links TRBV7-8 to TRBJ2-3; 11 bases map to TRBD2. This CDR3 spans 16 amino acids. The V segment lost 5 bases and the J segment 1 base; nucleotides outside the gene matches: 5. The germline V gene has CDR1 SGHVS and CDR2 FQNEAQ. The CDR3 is CASSPPTSGGTDTQYF. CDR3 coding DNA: TGTGCCAGCAGCCCTCCGACTAGCGGGGGCACAGATACGCAGTATTTT.

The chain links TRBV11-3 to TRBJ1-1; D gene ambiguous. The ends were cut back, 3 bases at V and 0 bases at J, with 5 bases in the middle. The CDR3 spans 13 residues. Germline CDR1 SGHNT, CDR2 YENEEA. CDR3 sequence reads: CASSFHVNTEAFF. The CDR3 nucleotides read TGTGCCAGCAGCTTTCATGTGAACACTGAAGCTTTCTTT.

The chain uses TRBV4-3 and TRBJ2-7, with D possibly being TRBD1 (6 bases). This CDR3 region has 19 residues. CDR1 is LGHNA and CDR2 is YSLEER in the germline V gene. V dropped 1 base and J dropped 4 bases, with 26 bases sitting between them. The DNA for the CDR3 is TGCGCCAGCAGCCAAGTGAACCCACGCTGGCGGCGGACAGCTTACGAGCAGTACTTC. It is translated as CASSQVNPRWRRTAYEQYF.

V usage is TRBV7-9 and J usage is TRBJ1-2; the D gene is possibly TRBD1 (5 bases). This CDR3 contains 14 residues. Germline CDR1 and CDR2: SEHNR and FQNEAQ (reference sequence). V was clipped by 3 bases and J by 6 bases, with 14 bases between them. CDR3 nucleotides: TGTGCCAGCAGCTTCGGACATTCCCCTGATGGCTACACCTTC. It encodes CASSFGHSPDGYTF. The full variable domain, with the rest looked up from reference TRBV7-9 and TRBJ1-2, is DTGVSQNPRHKITKRGQNVTFRCDPISEHNRLYWYRQTLGQGPEFLTYFQNEAQLEKSRLLSDRFSAERPKGSFSTLEIQRTEQGDSAMYLCASSFGHSPDGYTFGSGTRLTVV.

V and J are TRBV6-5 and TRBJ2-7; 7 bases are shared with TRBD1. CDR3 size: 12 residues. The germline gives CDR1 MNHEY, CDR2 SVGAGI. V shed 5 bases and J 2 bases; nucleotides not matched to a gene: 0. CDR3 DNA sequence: TGTGCCAGCAGTGGACAGGCCTACGAGCAGTACTTC. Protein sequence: CASSGQAYEQYF.

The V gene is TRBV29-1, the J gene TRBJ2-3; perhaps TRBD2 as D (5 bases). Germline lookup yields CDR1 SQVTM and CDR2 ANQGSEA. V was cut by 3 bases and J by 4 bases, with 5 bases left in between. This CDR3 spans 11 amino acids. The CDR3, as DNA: TGCAGCGTTGAGAGGGCAGATACGCAGTATTTT. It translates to CSVERADTQYF.

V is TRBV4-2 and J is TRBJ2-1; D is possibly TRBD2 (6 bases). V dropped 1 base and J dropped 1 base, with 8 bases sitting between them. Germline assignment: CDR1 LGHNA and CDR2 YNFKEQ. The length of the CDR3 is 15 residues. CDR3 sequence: CASSQGGDSYNEQFF. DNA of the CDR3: TGTGCCAGCAGCCAAGGGGGGGATTCCTACAATGAGCAGTTCTTC.

The CDR3 DNA is TGTGCCAGTAGTGATGGCCCGTTGTCCTATGGCTACACCTTC. Residues: CASSDGPLSYGYTF. This chain uses TRBV19 with TRBJ1-2; no definite D call. The V gene lost 5 bases and the J gene lost 4 bases, with 14 bases spanning the gap. Germline CDR1 LNHDA, CDR2 SQIVND (reference sequence). This CDR3 region has 14 residues.

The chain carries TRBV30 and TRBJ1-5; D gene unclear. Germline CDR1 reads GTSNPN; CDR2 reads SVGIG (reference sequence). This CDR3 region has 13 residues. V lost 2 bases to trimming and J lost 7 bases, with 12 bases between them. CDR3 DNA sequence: TGTGCCTGGAGTCGGCAGGCCAGGCAGCCCCAGCATTTT. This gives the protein CAWSRQARQPQHF.

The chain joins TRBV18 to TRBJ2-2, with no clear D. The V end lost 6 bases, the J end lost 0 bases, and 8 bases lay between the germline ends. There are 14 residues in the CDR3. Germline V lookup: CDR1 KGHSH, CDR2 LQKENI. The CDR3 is CASSRETNTGELFF. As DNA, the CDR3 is TGTGCCAGCTCTCGCGAAACGAACACCGGGGAGCTGTTTTTT.

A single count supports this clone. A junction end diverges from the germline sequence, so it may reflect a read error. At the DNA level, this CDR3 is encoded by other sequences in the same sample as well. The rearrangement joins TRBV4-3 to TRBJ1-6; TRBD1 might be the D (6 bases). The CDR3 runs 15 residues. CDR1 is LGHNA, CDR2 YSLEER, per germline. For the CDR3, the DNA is TGCGCCAGCAGCCCCCGGTACAGGGAGACATCACCCCTTCACTTT. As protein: CASSPRYRETSPLHF.

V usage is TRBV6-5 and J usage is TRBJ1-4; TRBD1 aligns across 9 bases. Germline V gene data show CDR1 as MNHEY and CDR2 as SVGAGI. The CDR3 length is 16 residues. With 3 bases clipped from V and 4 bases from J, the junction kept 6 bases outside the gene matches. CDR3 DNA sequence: TGTGCCAGCAGTTATACAGGGGGCCCGGGTAATGAAAAACTGTTTTTT. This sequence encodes CASSYTGGPGNEKLFF.

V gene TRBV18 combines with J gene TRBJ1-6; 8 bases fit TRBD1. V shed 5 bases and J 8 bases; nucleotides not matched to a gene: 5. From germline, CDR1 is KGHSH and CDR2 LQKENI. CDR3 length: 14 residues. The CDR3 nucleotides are TGTGCCAGCTCAAGGACAGGGTTCGATTCACCCCTCCACTTT. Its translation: CASSRTGFDSPLHF.

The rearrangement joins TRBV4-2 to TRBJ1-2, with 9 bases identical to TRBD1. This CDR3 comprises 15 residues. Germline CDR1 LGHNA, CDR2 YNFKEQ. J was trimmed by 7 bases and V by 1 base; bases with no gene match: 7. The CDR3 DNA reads TGTGCCAGCAGCCAAGTGGCAGGGACAGGGTCTGGCTACACCTTC. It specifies CASSQVAGTGSGYTF.

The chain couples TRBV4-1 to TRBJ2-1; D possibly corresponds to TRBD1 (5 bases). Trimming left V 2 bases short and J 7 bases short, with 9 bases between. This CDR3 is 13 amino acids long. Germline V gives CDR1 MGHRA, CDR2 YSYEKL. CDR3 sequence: CASSQQGVNEQFF. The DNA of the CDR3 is TGCGCCAGCAGCCAACAAGGGGTGAATGAGCAGTTCTTC.

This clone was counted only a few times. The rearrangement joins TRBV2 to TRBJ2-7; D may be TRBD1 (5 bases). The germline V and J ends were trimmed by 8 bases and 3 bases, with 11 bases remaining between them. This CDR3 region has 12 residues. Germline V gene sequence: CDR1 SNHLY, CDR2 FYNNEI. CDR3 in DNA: TGTGCCAGCGCCCTCAGGGACTACGAGCAGTACTTC. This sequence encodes CASALRDYEQYF.